Below, 18 T cell receptor beta chains from the same sample are listed, as sequenced in a study of blood T cell repertoires in COVID-19. The repertoire was sequenced with immunoSEQ multiplex PCR; TCRdb's copy has only in-frame clones and lacks some. Of roughly 9,900 clones listed, about 80% are singletons. Sequencing was carried out using peripheral blood. These receptors all stem from a human donor in a cohort sampled during active COVID-19.

The rearrangement joins TRBV21-1 to TRBJ1-5; the DNA was not compared with TRBD1, the D call given in the table. TRBV21-1 counts as a pseudogene. The CDR3 is made up of 19 amino acids. CDR3 protein: CASSKIPTGAACGNQPRHF. The CDR3 DNA reads TGTGCCAGCAGCAAAATACCGACAGGGGCCGCGTGTGGCAATCAGCCCCGGCATTTT.

V and J are TRBV30 and TRBJ2-7; D is ambiguous. V lost 3 bases, J lost 3 bases, and 9 bases lay in between. The CDR3 runs to 12 residues. Germline CDR1 and CDR2: GTSNPN and SVGIG (reference sequence). The CDR3 loop is CAWSRHSYEQYF. The CDR3 DNA is TGTGCCTGGAGCAGGCATAGCTACGAGCAGTACTTC. Drawing the rest from reference TRBV30 and TRBJ2-7, the complete variable domain is SQTIHQWPATLVQPVGSPLSLECTVEGTSNPNLYWYRQAAGRGLQLLFYSVGIGQISSEVPQNLSASRPQDRQFILSSKKLLLSDSGFYLCAWSRHSYEQYFGPGTRLTVT.

The chain employs TRBV18 and TRBJ2-2; D is undetermined. Trimming removed 0 bases at V and 4 bases at J, with 6 bases between. Germline CDR1 KGHSH, CDR2 LQKENI. This CDR3 spans 14 amino acids. For the CDR3, the DNA is TGTGCCAGCTCACCACCGAGTCGCACCGGGGAGCTGTTTTTT. Translated, it gives CASSPPSRTGELFF.

The DNA for the CDR3 is TGTGCCAGCAGTCACTTACCAGGTGCCGCGAACTACGAGCAGTACTTC. Protein: CASSHLPGAANYEQYF. This chain uses TRBV6-6 with TRBJ2-7, with D uncertain. Germline assignment: CDR1 MNHNY and CDR2 SVGAGI (reference sequence). CDR3 length: 16 amino acids. V lost 5 bases and J 3 bases, leaving 20 bases between the germline ends.

This rearrangement joins TRBV6-2 or TRBV6-3 to TRBJ2-1; perhaps TRBD2 as D (5 bases). The CDR3 has 12 amino acids. V was cut by 6 bases and J by 7 bases, with 10 bases left in between. CDR1 is MNHEY, CDR2 SVGEGT, per germline. The CDR3 nucleotides read TGTGCCAGCAGCATAACTAGTAATGAGCAGTTCTTC. Its translation: CASSITSNEQFF.

This clone was recorded a few times. This chain connects TRBV5-5 to TRBJ1-6, with TRBD1 matching 8 bases. J was trimmed by 8 bases and V by 3 bases; bases with no gene match: 4. This CDR3 contains 14 residues. Germline CDR1 is SGHKS and CDR2 is YYEKEE (reference sequence). The CDR3 nucleotides are TGTGCCAGCAGCTGGACAGGGCGGCATTCACCCCTCCACTTT. Translating it yields CASSWTGRHSPLHF.

This chain connects TRBV9 to TRBJ1-3; no firm D call. There are 14 residues in the CDR3. CDR1 and CDR2 from the germline V gene are SGDLS and YYNGEE. Trimming cost V 3 bases and J 0 bases, with 7 bases left between them. DNA of the CDR3: TGTGCCAGCAGCGCGGAGAACTCTGGAAACACCATATATTTT. It translates to CASSAENSGNTIYF.

This clone was detected once. The rearrangement links TRBV3-1 (or the pseudogene TRBV3-2) to TRBJ2-3; 10 positions agree with TRBD2. CDR3 length equals 15 residues. The V and J ends lost 5 bases and 1 base, in that order; junction bases with no gene match: 3. The germline V gene has CDR1 LGHDT and CDR2 YNNKEL (reference sequence). CDR3 loop: CASSAGTSGTDTQYF. The CDR3 region has the DNA TGTGCCAGCAGCGCGGGGACTAGCGGCACAGATACGCAGTATTTT.

V and J are TRBV10-3 and TRBJ1-1, with D perhaps matching TRBD1 (6 bases). Per germline, CDR1 ENHRY and CDR2 SYGVKD. V lost 10 bases to trimming and J lost 0 bases, with 12 bases between them. The CDR3 spans 13 residues. CDR3 sequence (DNA): TGTGCCAGCCTAGGACAGATGAACACTGAAGCTTTCTTT. Its protein is CASLGQMNTEAFF.

This chain joins TRBV20-1 and TRBJ2-1; D unclear. V lost 6 bases and J lost 2, with 2 bases in between. Germline V gives CDR1 DFQATT, CDR2 SNEGSKA (reference sequence). The length of the CDR3 is 10 residues. For the CDR3, the DNA is TGCAGTGCCGCCTACAATGAGCAGTTCTTC. Its translation is CSAAYNEQFF.

The chain couples TRBV30 to TRBJ2-7, with TRBD1 identical over 12 bases. Germline V lookup: CDR1 GTSNPN, CDR2 SVGIG (reference sequence). The J segment lost 9 bases and the V segment lost 1 base, leaving 7 bases of the junction unmatched. The CDR3 is 14 residues long. The CDR3 protein is CAWSGGTGGLSQYF. Here the CDR3 DNA reads TGTGCCTGGAGTGGCGGGACAGGGGGCTTGTCGCAGTACTTC.

The rearrangement links TRBV7-8 to TRBJ2-7; TRBD1 aligns across 7 bases. Per germline, CDR1 SGHVS and CDR2 FQNEAQ. The CDR3 has 16 amino acids. V lost 4 bases and J lost 6; bases outside the gene matches: 15. In DNA, the CDR3 is TGTGCCAGCAGCTCCCCGGGACAGAAGGTCGGCGGCGAGCAGTACTTC. This sequence encodes CASSSPGQKVGGEQYF.

The J gene is TRBJ1-6, the V gene TRBV24-1; D not resolved. V gave up 10 bases and J gave up 8 bases, with 14 bases separating them. There are 13 residues in the CDR3. In germline, CDR1 is KGHDR, CDR2 SFDVKD. CDR3 loop: CATFGISHSPLHF. CDR3 bases: TGTGCCACTTTCGGGATATCCCATTCACCCCTCCACTTT.

V gene TRBV6-5 combines with J gene TRBJ1-4; D is ambiguous. The CDR3 is 15 residues long. Germline V lookup: CDR1 MNHEY, CDR2 SVGAGI. V gave up 3 bases and J gave up 3 bases, with 11 bases separating them. The CDR3 nucleotides read TGTGCCAGCAGTTATTCCGGGGTTGCTAATGAAAAACTGTTTTTT. It yields the protein CASSYSGVANEKLFF.

The chain carries TRBV4-1 and TRBJ2-5, with 9 bases that match TRBD1. CDR3 length equals 16 residues. CDR1 MGHRA and CDR2 YSYEKL come from the germline V gene. V dropped 4 bases and J dropped 4; count of bases not matched to a gene: 10. CDR3 amino acids: CASSRNGQGTRETQYF. CDR3 in DNA: TGCGCCAGCAGCCGAAACGGACAGGGGACGCGAGAGACCCAGTACTTC.

This clone was observed a few times. This chain links TRBV5-6 with TRBJ1-5; perhaps TRBD1 as D (5 bases). Germline CDR1 SGHDT, CDR2 YYEEEE. This CDR3 has 14 amino acids. V lost 0 bases and J 4 bases, leaving 8 bases between the germline ends. CDR3 in DNA: TGTGCCAGCAGCTTGGGACAGAGTAATCAGCCCCAGCATTTT. Protein: CASSLGQSNQPQHF.

This clone was counted a single time. The chain combines TRBV2 with TRBJ2-1, with 7 bases identical to TRBD1. Germline V gene lookup returns CDR1 SNHLY and CDR2 FYNNEI. The CDR3 loop spans 20 amino acids. Trimming took 0 bases from V and 0 from J; bases not matched to a gene: 14. The CDR3 sequence: CASSEALFPADRLSYNEQFF. The CDR3 nucleotides are TGTGCCAGCAGTGAAGCCCTCTTCCCCGCGGACAGGCTCTCCTACAATGAGCAGTTCTTC.

This clone was observed a few times. This sequence joins TRBV5-1 and TRBJ1-6, with a tentative D call TRBD1 (6 bases). This CDR3 is 14 amino acids long. The V end was cut by 3 bases, the J end by 11 bases, with 15 bases between. Germline V gene lookup returns CDR1 SGHRS and CDR2 YFSETQ. Here the CDR3 reads CASSSTGLGTPLHF. CDR3 coding DNA: TGCGCCAGCAGCTCTACAGGGCTCGGTACACCCCTCCACTTT.